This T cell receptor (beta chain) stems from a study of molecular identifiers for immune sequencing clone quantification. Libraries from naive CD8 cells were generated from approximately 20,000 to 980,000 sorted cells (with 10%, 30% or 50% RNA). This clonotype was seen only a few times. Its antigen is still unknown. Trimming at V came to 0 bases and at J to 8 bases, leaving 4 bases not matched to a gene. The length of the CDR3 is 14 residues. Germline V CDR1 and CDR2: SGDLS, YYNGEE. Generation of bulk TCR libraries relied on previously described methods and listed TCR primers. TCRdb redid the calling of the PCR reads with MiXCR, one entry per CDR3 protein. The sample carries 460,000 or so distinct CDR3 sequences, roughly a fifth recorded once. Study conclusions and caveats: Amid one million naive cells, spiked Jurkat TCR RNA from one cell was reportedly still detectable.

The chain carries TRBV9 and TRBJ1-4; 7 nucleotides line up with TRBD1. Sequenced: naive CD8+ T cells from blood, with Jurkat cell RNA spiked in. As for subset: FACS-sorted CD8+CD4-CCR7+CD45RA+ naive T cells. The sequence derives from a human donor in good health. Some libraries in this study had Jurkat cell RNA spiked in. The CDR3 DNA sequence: TGTGCCAGCAGCGTAGATGGGACAGTCGAAAAACTGTTTTTT. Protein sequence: CASSVDGTVEKLFF. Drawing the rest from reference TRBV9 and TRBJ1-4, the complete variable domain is DSGVTQTPKHLITATGQRVTLRCSPRSGDLSVYWYQQSLDQGLQFLIQYYNGEERAKGNILERFSAQQFPDLHSELNLSSLELGDSALYFCASSVDGTVEKLFFGSGTQLSVL.